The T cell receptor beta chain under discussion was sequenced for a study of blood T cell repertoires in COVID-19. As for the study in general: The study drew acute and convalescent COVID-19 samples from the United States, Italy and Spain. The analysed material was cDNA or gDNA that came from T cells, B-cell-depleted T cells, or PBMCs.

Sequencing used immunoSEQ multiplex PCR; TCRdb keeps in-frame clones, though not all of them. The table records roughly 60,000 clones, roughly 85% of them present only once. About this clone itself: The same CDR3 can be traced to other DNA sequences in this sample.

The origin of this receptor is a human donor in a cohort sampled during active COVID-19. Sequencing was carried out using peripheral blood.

The CDR3 DNA reads as TGTGCTAGTGGTTTGAGAGGAACTGAAGCTTTCTTT. Translation gives CASGLRGTEAFF. The chain combines TRBV12-5 with TRBJ1-1; no firm D call. The CDR3 is made up of 12 amino acids. Germline CDR1 is LGHNT and CDR2 is FRNRAP. V lost 2 bases, J lost 5 bases, and 6 bases lay in between.